This entry describes one T cell receptor beta chain. The data were obtained in a study of blood T cell repertoires in COVID-19. Background on the study: Sources were T cells, B-cell-depleted T cells, or PBMCs; the material itself was cDNA or gDNA.

The CDR3 is 15 amino acids. J was trimmed by 6 bases and V by 1 base; bases with no gene match: 5. Germline loops: CDR1 LGHDT, CDR2 YNNKEL (reference sequence). Participant ages covered roughly 18 to 89 years across around 22 US areas. Sequencing used immunoSEQ multiplex PCR; TCRdb keeps in-frame clones, though not all of them. The sample has 470,000 or so clones; 70% to 90% are singletons. The sample taken for sequencing was PBMCs or T cells enriched from blood (not recorded which). This clonotype was obtained from a woman between 18 and 29 years old with acute COVID-19. The chain employs TRBV3-1 (or the pseudogene TRBV3-2) and TRBJ2-2; TRBD2 aligns across 7 bases. CDR3 coding DNA: TGTGCCAGCAGCCAAGTAAGGACTAGTTCCGGGGAGCTGTTTTTT. Protein sequence: CASSQVRTSSGELFF.